The following is a T cell receptor (beta chain) sequence with its context. This sample is drawn from a study of T cells after somatic rescue of genetic block. TCRdb's copy holds only in-frame clones and misses some; the assay was immunoSEQ multiplex PCR. There are more than 70,000 clones in the sample; about 87% occur only once, and 1.5% to 2% lies in the top ten. The V segment lost 0 bases and the J segment 4 bases; nucleotides outside the gene matches: 3. The CDR3 is made up of 16 amino acids. Germline CDR1 reads SGHNT; CDR2 reads YENEEA. The source is a woman under 30. The specimen sequenced was peripheral blood mononuclear cells (PBMCs). The chain is built from TRBV11-3 and TRBJ2-1; 10 positions agree with TRBD2. The CDR3 region is CASSLEGTSVYNEQFF. The DNA for the CDR3 is TGTGCCAGCAGCTTAGAGGGGACTAGCGTGTACAATGAGCAGTTCTTC.